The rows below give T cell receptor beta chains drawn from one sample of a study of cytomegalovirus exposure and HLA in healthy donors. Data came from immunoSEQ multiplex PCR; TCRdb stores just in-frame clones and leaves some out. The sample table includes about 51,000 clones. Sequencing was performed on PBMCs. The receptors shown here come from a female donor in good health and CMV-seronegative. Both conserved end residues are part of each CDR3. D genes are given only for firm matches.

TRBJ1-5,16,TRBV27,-,CASSPQQQGTRQPQHF,TGTGCCAGCAGTCCGCAACAACAGGGTACAAGACAGCCCCAGCATTTT
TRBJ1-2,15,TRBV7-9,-,CASSAYREKRYGYTF,TGTGCCAGCAGCGCCTACAGGGAAAAGAGATATGGCTACACCTTC
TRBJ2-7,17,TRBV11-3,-,CASSFNPGTDGGNEQYF,TGTGCCAGCAGCTTTAATCCGGGAACGGACGGTGGCAACGAGCAGTACTTC
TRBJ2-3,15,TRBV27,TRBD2,CASSFGGRAADTQYF,TGTGCCAGCAGTTTTGGCGGGAGGGCCGCAGATACGCAGTATTTT
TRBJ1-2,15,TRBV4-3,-,CASSQDNNLNYGYTF,TGCGCCAGCAGCCAAGATAATAATCTTAACTATGGCTACACCTTC
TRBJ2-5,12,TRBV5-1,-,CASSLGRETQYF,TGCGCCAGCAGCCTTGGGAGAGAGACCCAGTACTTC
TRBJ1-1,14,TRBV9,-,CASSTGPMNTEAFF,TGTGCCAGCAGCACAGGACCCATGAACACTGAAGCTTTCTTT
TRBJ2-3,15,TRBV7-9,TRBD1,CASSPRTGETDTQYF,TGTGCCAGCAGCCCAAGGACAGGGGAGACAGATACGCAGTATTTT
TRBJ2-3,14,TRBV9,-,CASSVGNGPDTQYF,TGTGCCAGCAGCGTAGGTAACGGTCCAGATACGCAGTATTTT
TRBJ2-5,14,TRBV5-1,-,CASSFGGGEETQYF,TGCGCCAGCAGCTTCGGGGGAGGCGAAGAGACCCAGTACTTC
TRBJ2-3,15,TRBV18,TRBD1,CASSPFPGQEYTQYF,TGTGCCAGCTCACCTTTCCCGGGACAGGAATATACGCAGTATTTT
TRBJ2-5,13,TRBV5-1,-,CASSKSFRETQYF,TGCGCCAGCAGTAAATCTTTCAGGGAGACCCAGTACTTC
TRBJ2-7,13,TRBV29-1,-,CSVRENQGYEQYF,TGCAGCGTTAGGGAGAATCAGGGGTACGAGCAGTACTTC
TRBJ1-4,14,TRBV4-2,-,CASSLLGANEKLFF,TGTGCCAGCAGCCTTTTGGGAGCTAATGAAAAACTGTTTTTT
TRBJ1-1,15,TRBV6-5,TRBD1,CASSYSQGVNTEAFF,TGTGCCAGCAGTTACTCGCAGGGGGTGAACACTGAAGCTTTCTTT
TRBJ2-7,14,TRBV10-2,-,CASRENYRVEEQYF,TGCGCCAGCAGGGAGAATTACAGGGTTGAAGAGCAGTACTTC
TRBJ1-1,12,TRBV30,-,CAWRSGYTEAFF,TGTGCCTGGAGGTCAGGGTACACTGAAGCTTTCTTT
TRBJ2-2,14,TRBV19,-,CASSRLGLGGELFF,TGTGCCAGTAGCCGACTAGGGCTGGGCGGGGAGCTGTTTTTT
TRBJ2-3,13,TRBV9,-,CASSVGETDTQYF,TGTGCCAGCAGCGTTGGAGAGACAGATACGCAGTATTTT
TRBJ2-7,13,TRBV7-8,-,CASSLVQVDEQYF,TGTGCCAGCAGCTTAGTACAGGTGGACGAGCAGTACTTC
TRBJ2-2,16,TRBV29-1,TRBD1,CSVSQLGTGSTGELFF,TGCAGCGTCTCTCAATTGGGGACAGGGTCCACCGGGGAGCTGTTTTTT
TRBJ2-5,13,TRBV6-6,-,CASRPRLQETQYF,TGTGCCAGCAGACCCCGACTTCAAGAGACCCAGTACTTC
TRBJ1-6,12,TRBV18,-,CASSPLKGALHF,TGTGCCAGCTCGCCGCTTAAGGGGGCCCTCCACTTT
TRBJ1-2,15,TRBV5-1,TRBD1,CASSPPTGNNYGYTF,TGCGCCAGCAGCCCACCGACAGGGAATAACTATGGCTACACCTTC
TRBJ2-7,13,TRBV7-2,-,CASSLAPVHEQYF,TGTGCCAGCAGCTTAGCGCCAGTCCACGAGCAGTACTTC
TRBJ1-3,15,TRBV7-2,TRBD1,CASSLTGGSGNTIYF,TGTGCCAGCAGCTTAACAGGGGGCTCTGGAAACACCATATATTTT
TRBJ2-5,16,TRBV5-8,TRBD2,CASSLGVAGAQETQYF,TGTGCCAGCAGCTTGGGAGTAGCGGGGGCCCAAGAGACCCAGTACTTC
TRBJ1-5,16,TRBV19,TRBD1,CASSLRTGAGNQPQHF,TGTGCCAGTAGTCTCCGGACAGGGGCTGGCAATCAGCCCCAGCATTTT
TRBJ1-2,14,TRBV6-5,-,CASSYSSSNYGYTF,TGTGCCAGCAGTTACTCGAGCTCTAACTATGGCTACACCTTC
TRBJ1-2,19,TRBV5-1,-,CASSLGGGLSSGENYGYTF,TGCGCCAGCAGCTTGGGGGGAGGTCTCTCCTCGGGGGAAAACTATGGCTACACCTTC
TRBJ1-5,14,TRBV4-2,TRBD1,CASSQGQGSQPQHF,TGTGCCAGCAGCCAAGGACAGGGGAGTCAGCCCCAGCATTTT
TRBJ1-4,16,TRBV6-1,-,CASSERPPGVDEKLFF,TGTGCCAGCAGTGAAAGGCCACCAGGGGTCGATGAAAAACTGTTTTTT
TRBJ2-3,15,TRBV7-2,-,CASSLVPETGYTQYF,TGTGCCAGCAGCTTAGTCCCGGAGACCGGATATACGCAGTATTTT
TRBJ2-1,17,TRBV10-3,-,CAISESERRSSYNEQFF,TGTGCCATCAGTGAGTCCGAGCGGAGGAGCTCCTACAATGAGCAGTTCTTC
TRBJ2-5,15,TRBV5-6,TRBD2,CASSLTLAGYETQYF,TGTGCCAGCAGCTTGACGCTAGCGGGTTACGAGACCCAGTACTTC
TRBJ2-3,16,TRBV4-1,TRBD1,CASSQGGQGVTDTQYF,TGCGCCAGCAGCCAAGGGGGACAGGGGGTAACAGATACGCAGTATTTT
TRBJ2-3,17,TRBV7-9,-,CASSHPTGILDTDTQYF,TGTGCCAGCAGCCACCCGACCGGGATCCTGGACACAGATACGCAGTATTTT
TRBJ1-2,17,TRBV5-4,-,CASSPGSQGMMGHGYTF,TGTGCCAGCAGTCCGGGCTCTCAGGGGATGATGGGCCATGGCTACACCTTC
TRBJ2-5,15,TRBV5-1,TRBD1,CASSLQGTAQETQYF,TGCGCCAGCAGCTTGCAAGGGACAGCCCAAGAGACCCAGTACTTC
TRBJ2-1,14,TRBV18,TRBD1,CASSPRTGVNEQFF,TGTGCCAGCTCACCTAGGACAGGGGTGAATGAGCAGTTCTTC
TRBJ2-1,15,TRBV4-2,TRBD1,CASSQDRGSYNEQFF,TGTGCCAGCAGCCAGGACAGGGGCTCCTACAATGAGCAGTTCTTC
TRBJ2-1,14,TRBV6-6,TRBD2,CASSSGTSGNEQFF,TGTGCCAGCAGTTCCGGGACTAGCGGGAATGAGCAGTTCTTC
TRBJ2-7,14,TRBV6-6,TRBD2,CASSYTSESYEQYF,TGTGCCAGCAGTTATACTAGCGAATCCTACGAGCAGTACTTC
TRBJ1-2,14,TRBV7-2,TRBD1,CASSLKGQKRGYTF,TGTGCCAGCAGCTTAAAGGGACAGAAACGGGGCTACACCTTC
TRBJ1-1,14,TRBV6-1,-,CASSEAGGGAEAFF,TGTGCCAGCAGTGAAGCGGGCGGGGGCGCTGAAGCTTTCTTT
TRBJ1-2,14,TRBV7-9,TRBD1,CASSSRQGNYGYTF,TGTGCCAGCAGCTCCCGACAGGGGAACTATGGCTACACCTTC
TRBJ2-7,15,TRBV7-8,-,CASSLGVEQGNEQYF,TGTGCCAGCAGCTTAGGTGTGGAACAGGGTAACGAGCAGTACTTC
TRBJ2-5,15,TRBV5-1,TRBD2,CASSISTGLGETQYF,TGCGCCAGCAGCATTAGCACCGGACTAGGAGAGACCCAGTACTTC
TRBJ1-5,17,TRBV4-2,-,CASSQDGGGFGNQPQHF,TGTGCCAGCAGCCAAGACGGGGGGGGGTTTGGCAATCAGCCCCAGCATTTT
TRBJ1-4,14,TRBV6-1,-,CASRVRGSNEKLFF,TGTGCCAGCAGAGTCAGGGGATCTAATGAAAAACTGTTTTTT
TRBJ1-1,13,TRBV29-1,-,CSVEDRVNTEAFF,TGCAGCGTTGAAGACAGGGTAAACACTGAAGCTTTCTTT
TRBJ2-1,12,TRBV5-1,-,CASSNDWNEQFF,TGCGCCAGCAGCAACGACTGGAATGAGCAGTTCTTC
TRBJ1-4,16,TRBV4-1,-,CASSQDRSRSNVKLFF,TGCGCCAGCAGCCAAGATCGAAGTAGGAGTAATGTCAAACTGTTTTTT
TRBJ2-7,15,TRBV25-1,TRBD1,CASSRSGTGLYEQYF,TGTGCCAGCAGTCGATCCGGGACAGGCCTCTACGAGCAGTACTTC
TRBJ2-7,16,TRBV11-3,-,CASSLDTSGGLDEQYF,TGTGCCAGCAGCTTAGATACTTCGGGGGGCCTGGACGAGCAGTACTTC